The 2 T cell receptor beta chains below come from one sample, sequenced in a study of cytomegalovirus exposure and HLA in healthy donors. This PCR relied on a set of 60 Vbeta primers and 13 Jbeta primers. Here immunoSEQ multiplex PCR was the method, and the copy in TCRdb shows in-frame clones only, minus some. The table records under 250,000 clones, about 81% of them present only once. Specimen: PBMCs. Receptors were obtained from a man aged 35 to 55 in good health and CMV-seropositive.

This clone was recorded a few times. V and J are TRBV6-1 and TRBJ2-5; TRBD1 agrees at 8 bases. This CDR3 is 14 amino acids long. Germline CDR1 is MNHNS and CDR2 is SASEGT. Trimming cost V 7 bases and J 6 bases; bases outside gene matches: 10. CDR3 loop: CASMRTGIRKTQYF. The CDR3, as DNA: TGTGCCAGCATGCGGACAGGGATACGGAAGACCCAGTACTTC.

The V gene is TRBV19, the J gene TRBJ1-5; the match to TRBD1 covers 7 bases. Per the germline V gene, CDR1 is LNHDA and CDR2 is SQIVND (reference sequence). V trimming: 7 bases; J trimming: 3 bases; junction bases outside the gene matches: 9. There are 15 residues in the CDR3. As DNA, the CDR3 is TGTGCCAGTAAAGAAGACAGGGCCGTCAATCAGCCCCAGCATTTT. The encoded protein is CASKEDRAVNQPQHF.